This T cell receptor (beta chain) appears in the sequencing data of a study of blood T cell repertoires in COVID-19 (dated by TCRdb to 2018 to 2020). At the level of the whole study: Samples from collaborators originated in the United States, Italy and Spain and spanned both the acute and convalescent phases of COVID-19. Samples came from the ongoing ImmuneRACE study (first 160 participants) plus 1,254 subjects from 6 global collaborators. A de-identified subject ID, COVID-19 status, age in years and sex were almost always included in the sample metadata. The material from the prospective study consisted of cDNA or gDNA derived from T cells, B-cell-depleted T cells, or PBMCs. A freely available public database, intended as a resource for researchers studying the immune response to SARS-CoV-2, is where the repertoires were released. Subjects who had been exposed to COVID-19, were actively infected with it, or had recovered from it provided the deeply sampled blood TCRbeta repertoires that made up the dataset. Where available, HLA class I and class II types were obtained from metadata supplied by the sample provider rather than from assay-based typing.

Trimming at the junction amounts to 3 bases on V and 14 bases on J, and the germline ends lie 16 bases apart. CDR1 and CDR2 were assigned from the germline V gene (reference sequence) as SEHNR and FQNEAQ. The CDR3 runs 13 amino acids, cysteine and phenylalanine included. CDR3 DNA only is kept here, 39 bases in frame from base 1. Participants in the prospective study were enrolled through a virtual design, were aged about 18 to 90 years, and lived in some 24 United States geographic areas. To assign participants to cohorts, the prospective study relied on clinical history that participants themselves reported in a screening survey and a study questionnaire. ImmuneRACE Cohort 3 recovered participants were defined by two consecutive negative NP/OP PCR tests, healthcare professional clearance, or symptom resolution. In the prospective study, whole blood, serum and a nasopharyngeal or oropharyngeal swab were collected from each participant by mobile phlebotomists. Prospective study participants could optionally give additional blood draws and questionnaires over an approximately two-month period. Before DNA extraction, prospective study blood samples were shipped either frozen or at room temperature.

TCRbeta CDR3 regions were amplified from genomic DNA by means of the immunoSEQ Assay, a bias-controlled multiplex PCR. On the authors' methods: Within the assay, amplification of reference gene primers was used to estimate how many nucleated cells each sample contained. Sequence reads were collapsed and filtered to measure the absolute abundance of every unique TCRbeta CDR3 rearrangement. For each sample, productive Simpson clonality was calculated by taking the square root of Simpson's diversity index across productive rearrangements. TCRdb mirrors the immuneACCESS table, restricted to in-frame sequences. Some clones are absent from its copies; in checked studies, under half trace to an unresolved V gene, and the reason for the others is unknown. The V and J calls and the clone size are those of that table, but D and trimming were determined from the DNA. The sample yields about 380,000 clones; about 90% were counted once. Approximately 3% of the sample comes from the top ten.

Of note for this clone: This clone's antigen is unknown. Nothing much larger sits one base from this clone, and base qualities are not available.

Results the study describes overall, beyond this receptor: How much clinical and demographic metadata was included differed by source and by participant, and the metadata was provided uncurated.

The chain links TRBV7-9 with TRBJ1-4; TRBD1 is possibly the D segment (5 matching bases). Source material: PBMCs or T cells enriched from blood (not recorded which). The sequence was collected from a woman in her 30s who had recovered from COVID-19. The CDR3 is CASSLIQQAGLFF. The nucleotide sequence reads TGTGCCAGCAGCTTGATACAACAGGCGGGGCTGTTTTTT.